This passage covers 25 T cell receptor beta chains from one sample sequenced in a study of shared clonotypes between healthy human individuals. Sequencing was performed with immunoSEQ multiplex PCR; in TCRdb, only in-frame clones are kept and a portion is missing. The table records 2.3 million or so clones, approximately 93% of them present only once. Input material: naive CD4+ T cells from PBMCs. Sample subset: CD45RA+ positively selected. The receptors originated from a man younger than 30 in good health. Some clones in this sample may be carry-over from other donors' samples.

The table lists this clone with a few counts. The chain employs TRBV18 and TRBJ1-1, with a tentative D call TRBD1 (6 bases). The V and J ends lost 1 base and 1 base respectively, with 13 bases between them. Germline V lookup: CDR1 KGHSH, CDR2 LQKENI. CDR3 length: 16 residues. The chain's CDR3 is CASSPRTGNPNTEAFF. The CDR3 DNA follows: TGTGCCAGCTCACCACGTACAGGGAATCCGAACACTGAAGCTTTCTTT. Filled out from reference TRBV18 and TRBJ1-1, the complete variable domain reads NAGVMQNPRHLVRRRGQEARLRCSPMKGHSHVYWYRQLPEEGLKFMVYLQKENIIDESGMPKERFSAEFPKEGPSILRIQQVVRGDSAAYFCASSPRTGNPNTEAFFGQGTRLTVV.

Turning to this clone: The sample carries other DNA sequences with the same CDR3. The J gene is TRBJ1-2, the V gene TRBV18; 9 nucleotides line up with TRBD1. Germline CDR1 reads KGHSH; CDR2 reads LQKENI. There are 14 residues in the CDR3. J lost 2 bases, V lost 3 bases, and 1 base had no gene match. For the CDR3, the DNA is TGTGCCAGCTCACCTGGACAGGGGAACTATGGCTACACCTTC. Translating gives CASSPGQGNYGYTF.

Notes on this clone: Distinct nucleotide sequences in the sample also encode this CDR3. The gene calls are TRBV27 and TRBJ2-7, with TRBD2 matching over 10 bases. Looked up from germline, CDR1 is MNHEY and CDR2 is SMNVEV (reference sequence). V lost 6 bases to trimming and J lost 2 bases; unmatched junction nucleotides: 1. This CDR3 is 13 amino acids long. The CDR3 region has the DNA TGTGCCAGCAGACTAGCGGGGACCTACGAGCAGTACTTC. Amino acids: CASRLAGTYEQYF.

CDR3 region: CASSRLAGLTQYF. CDR3 nucleotides: TGTGCCAGCAGTCGACTAGCGGGGTTGACCCAGTACTTC. The V call is TRBV6-5, the J call TRBJ2-5, with 11 nucleotides matching TRBD2. CDR3 size: 13 residues. V dropped 5 bases and J dropped 7; count of bases not matched to a gene: 3. Germline assignment: CDR1 MNHEY and CDR2 SVGAGI.

The chain couples TRBV25-1 to TRBJ2-4; unclear D gene. The ends were cut back, 4 bases at V and 6 bases at J, with 13 bases in the middle. The CDR3 loop spans 14 amino acids. Germline V gene lookup returns CDR1 MGHDK and CDR2 SYGVNS. The CDR3 DNA follows: TGTGCCAGCAGTGTAGACGGGTCAGGAAACATTCAGTACTTC. Translated: CASSVDGSGNIQYF.

This clone was observed once. The chain couples TRBV7-2 to TRBJ1-2; D is uncertain. The germline V gene has CDR1 SGHTA and CDR2 FQGNSA. The CDR3 extends over 12 amino acids. Trimming shortened V by 6 bases and J by 9 bases, and 14 bases separated the two germline ends. In nucleotides, the CDR3 is TGTGCCAGCAGAGCAGGTTTCTGGAGCTACACCTTC. As protein: CASRAGFWSYTF.

This chain links TRBV28 with TRBJ2-7; D remains ambiguous. Germline V gives CDR1 MDHEN, CDR2 SYDVKM. CDR3 length: 13 residues. V gave up 2 bases and J gave up 5 bases, with 10 bases separating them. Here the CDR3 reads CASSLPRNNEQYF. The DNA for the CDR3 is TGTGCCAGCAGTTTACCTAGAAATAACGAGCAGTACTTC.

V is TRBV5-8 and J is TRBJ2-5; 9 bases line up with TRBD1. The J segment lost 4 bases and the V segment lost 4 bases, leaving 8 bases of the junction unmatched. The CDR3 runs to 15 residues. Germline V gene data show CDR1 as SGHTS and CDR2 as YDEGEE. The CDR3 DNA reads TGTGCCAGCAGCCCCGGGACAGGGCTCAGAGAGACCCAGTACTTC. Its translation: CASSPGTGLRETQYF.

This sequence joins TRBV10-3 and TRBJ2-2, with a weak D call TRBD2 (6 bases). The length of the CDR3 is 12 residues. The ends were cut back, 6 bases at V and 6 bases at J, with 8 bases in the middle. Germline V gene lookup returns CDR1 ENHRY and CDR2 SYGVKD. The CDR3 loop is CAISWEAGELFF. DNA for the CDR3: TGTGCCATCAGCTGGGAGGCCGGGGAGCTGTTTTTT.

The V gene is TRBV27, the J gene TRBJ2-2; TRBD1 matches 7 bases. The CDR3 sequence is 16 residues long. Germline V gene sequence: CDR1 MNHEY, CDR2 SMNVEV (reference sequence). V shed 2 bases, J shed 2 bases, and the junction held 5 bases outside the gene matches. For the CDR3, the DNA is TGTGCCAGCAGTTTACAGGGGGTTCAAAACACCGGGGAGCTGTTTTTT. Translating it yields CASSLQGVQNTGELFF.

The V call is TRBV5-4, the J call TRBJ2-2; 10 bases map to TRBD2. Germline loops: CDR1 SGHNT, CDR2 YYREEE (reference sequence). V lost 4 bases, J lost 4 bases, and 13 bases stayed unmatched. CDR3 size: 18 residues. The DNA of the CDR3 is TGTGCCAGCAGCGCGGGTGGCCTAGCGGGAGTGGGCACCGGGGAGCTGTTTTTT. It encodes CASSAGGLAGVGTGELFF.

The chain recombines TRBV7-2 with TRBJ2-1, with TRBD1 identical over 7 bases. J gave up 2 bases and V 8 bases, and 12 bases lay outside the gene matches. Germline V gene sequence: CDR1 SGHTA, CDR2 FQGNSA. The CDR3 has 16 residues. The CDR3 region is CASCWGTVPPYNEQFF. DNA for the CDR3: TGTGCCAGCTGCTGGGGGACAGTCCCACCCTACAATGAGCAGTTCTTC.

This clone appeared a few times. At the DNA level, this CDR3 is encoded by other sequences in the same sample as well. This chain connects TRBV2 to TRBJ2-7; D call uncertain. The V and J ends lost 8 bases and 0 bases respectively, with 8 bases between them. The CDR3 is made up of 12 amino acids. CDR1 is SNHLY, CDR2 FYNNEI, per germline. Written as DNA, the CDR3 is TGTGCCAGCTCCCGGTCCTCCTACGAGCAGTACTTC. Its protein is CASSRSSYEQYF.

J is TRBJ2-7 and V is TRBV7-2, with a weak D call TRBD1 (6 bases). Trimming pared 0 bases from V and 2 bases from J, leaving 14 bases between. The CDR3 consists of 16 residues. Germline CDR1 is SGHTA and CDR2 is FQGNSA. This chain's CDR3 is CASSLALSEGAYEQYF. CDR3 in DNA: TGTGCCAGCAGCTTAGCCCTCTCCGAGGGGGCCTACGAGCAGTACTTC.

The V gene is TRBV25-1, the J gene TRBJ2-7; no clear D. CDR3 length equals 11 residues. Between the trimmed V and J ends, which lost 3 bases and 4 bases, there was a span of 4 bases. Germline V CDR1 and CDR2: MGHDK, SYGVNS. The CDR3 nucleotides read TGTGCCAGCAGTGAGGGGTACGAGCAGTACTTC. This codes for CASSEGYEQYF.

CDR3 nucleotide sequence: TGTGCCAGCAGCTTAAGTGTCGCAGGATTAAACACCGGGGAGCTGTTTTTT. It codes for CASSLSVAGLNTGELFF. The genes are TRBV5-4 and TRBJ2-2, with D unresolved. Trimming pared 2 bases from V and 2 bases from J, leaving 16 bases between. The CDR3 has 17 residues. Germline CDR1 SGHNT, CDR2 YYREEE (reference sequence).

This rearrangement joins TRBV4-3 to TRBJ2-5; TRBD2 matches at 8 bases. CDR3 size: 17 residues. V lost 4 bases, J lost 1 base, and 11 bases stayed unmatched. Germline CDR1 is LGHNA and CDR2 is YSLEER. The CDR3 nucleotides are TGCGCCAGCAGCCTTACCACCGGGACTAGAGGCCAAGAGACCCAGTACTTC. Translation: CASSLTTGTRGQETQYF.

V gene TRBV5-4 combines with J gene TRBJ2-3; 10 nucleotides align to TRBD2. The length of the CDR3 is 15 residues. CDR1 is SGHNT, CDR2 YYREEE, per germline (reference sequence). With 5 bases clipped from V and 6 bases from J, the junction kept 9 bases outside the gene matches. CDR3 sequence reads: CASRNPSGRKDTQYF. CDR3 bases: TGTGCCAGCAGAAACCCTAGCGGGAGAAAGGATACGCAGTATTTT.

The CDR3 protein is CASSYKREGYEQYF. CDR3 bases: TGTGCCAGCAGTTACAAACGGGAGGGCTACGAGCAGTACTTC. The gene calls are TRBV6-5 and TRBJ2-7; 8 nucleotides line up with TRBD2. The germline gives CDR1 MNHEY, CDR2 SVGAGI. The CDR3 is 14 residues long. V was pared by 2 bases and J by 3 bases, with 3 bases of the junction left unmatched.

This sequence joins TRBV7-8 and TRBJ1-4; a possible D gene is TRBD1 (5 bases). Per germline, CDR1 SGHVS and CDR2 FQNEAQ. V lost 2 bases and J 1 base, leaving 8 bases between the germline ends. The CDR3 has 15 residues. The CDR3 DNA is TGTGCCAGCAGCTTATCAGGGTTAACTAATGAAAAACTGTTTTTT. This gives the protein CASSLSGLTNEKLFF.

Comments on this clone: The sample has other DNA sequences that encode this CDR3 too. The chain carries TRBV6-6 and TRBJ2-7; no clear D gene. The CDR3 is made up of 11 amino acids. Germline V CDR1 and CDR2: MNHNY, SVGAGI (reference sequence). Deletions cut 0 bases from V and 7 bases from J, with 4 bases between. The CDR3 DNA follows: TGTGCCAGCAGTTACTCAGGGGAGCAGTACTTC. Protein sequence: CASSYSGEQYF.

This clone was observed a handful of times. V usage is TRBV4-1 and J usage is TRBJ1-2, with D possibly TRBD1 on 6 matching bases. This CDR3 region has 13 residues. The V gene lost 4 bases and the J gene lost 2 bases, with 8 bases spanning the gap. Germline V gene lookup returns CDR1 MGHRA and CDR2 YSYEKL. DNA for the CDR3: TGCGCCAGCAGCCCACAGGGAAACTATGGCTACACCTTC. Its translation: CASSPQGNYGYTF.

The chain has TRBV19 and TRBJ1-1; D is undetermined. CDR1 is LNHDA, CDR2 SQIVND, per germline (reference sequence). Trimming removed 2 bases at V and 10 bases at J, with 8 bases between. The CDR3 loop spans 11 amino acids. The CDR3 coding sequence is TGTGCCAGTAGTATAATTCGCCGAGCTTTCTTT. Amino acid sequence: CASSIIRRAFF.

The V call is TRBV21-1, the J call TRBJ2-2; the table's D call, TRBD1, was not checked against the DNA. TRBV21-1 is a documented pseudogene. The length of the CDR3 is 18 residues. DNA for the CDR3: TGTGCCAGCAGCTCAAAGAGGTTCGACAGGGCTGGGCGAGGGGAGCTGTTTTTT. This codes for CASSSKRFDRAGRGELFF.

Written as DNA, the CDR3 is TGTGCCAGCAGCTTGACTAGCGGGAGTTCGGAGTACTTC. As protein: CASSLTSGSSEYF. The chain is built from TRBV7-2 and TRBJ2-7; 12 bases fit TRBD2. The germline V gene encodes CDR1 SGHTA and CDR2 FQGNSA. The CDR3 totals 13 residues. The V gene end was trimmed by 3 bases and the J gene end by 11 bases; junction bases not matched to a gene: 5.